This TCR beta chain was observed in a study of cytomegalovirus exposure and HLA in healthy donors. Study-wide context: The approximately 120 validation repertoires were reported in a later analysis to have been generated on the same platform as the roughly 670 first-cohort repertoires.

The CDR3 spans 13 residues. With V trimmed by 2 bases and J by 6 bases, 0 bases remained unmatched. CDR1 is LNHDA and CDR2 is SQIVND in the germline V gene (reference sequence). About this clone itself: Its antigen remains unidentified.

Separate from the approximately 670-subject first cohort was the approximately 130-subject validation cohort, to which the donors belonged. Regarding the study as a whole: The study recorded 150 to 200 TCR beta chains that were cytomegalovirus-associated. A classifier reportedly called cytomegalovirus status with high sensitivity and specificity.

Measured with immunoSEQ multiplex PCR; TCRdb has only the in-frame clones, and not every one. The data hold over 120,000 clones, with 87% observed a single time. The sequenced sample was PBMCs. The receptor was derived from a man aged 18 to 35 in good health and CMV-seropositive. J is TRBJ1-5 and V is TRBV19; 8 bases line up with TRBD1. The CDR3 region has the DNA TGTGCCAGTAGTATACAGGGGGCTCAGCCCCAGCATTTT. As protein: CASSIQGAQPQHF.